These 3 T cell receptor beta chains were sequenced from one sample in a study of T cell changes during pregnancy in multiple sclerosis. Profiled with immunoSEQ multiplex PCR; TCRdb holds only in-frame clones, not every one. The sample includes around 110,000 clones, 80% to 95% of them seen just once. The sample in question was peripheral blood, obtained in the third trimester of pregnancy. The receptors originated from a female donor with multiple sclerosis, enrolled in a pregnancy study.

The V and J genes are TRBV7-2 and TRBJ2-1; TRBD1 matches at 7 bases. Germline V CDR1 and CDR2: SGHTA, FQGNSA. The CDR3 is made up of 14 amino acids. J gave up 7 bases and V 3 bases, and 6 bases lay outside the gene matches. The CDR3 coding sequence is TGTGCCAGCAGCTTTGAGGGGGCCGGAAATGAGCAGTTCTTC. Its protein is CASSFEGAGNEQFF.

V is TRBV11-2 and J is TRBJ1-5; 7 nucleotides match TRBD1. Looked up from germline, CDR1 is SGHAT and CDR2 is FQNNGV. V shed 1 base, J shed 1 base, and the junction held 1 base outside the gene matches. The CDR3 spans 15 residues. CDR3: CASSLVTGSNQPQHF. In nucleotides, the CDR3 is TGTGCCAGCAGCTTAGTGACAGGGAGCAATCAGCCCCAGCATTTT.

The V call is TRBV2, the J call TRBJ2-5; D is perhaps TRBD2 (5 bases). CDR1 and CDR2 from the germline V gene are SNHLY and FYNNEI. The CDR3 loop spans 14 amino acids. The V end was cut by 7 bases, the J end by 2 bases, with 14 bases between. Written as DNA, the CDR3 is TGTGCCAGCAAGCCAGGACTCGTTCAAGAGACCCAGTACTTC. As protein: CASKPGLVQETQYF.